The source of this TCR beta chain is a study of blood T cell repertoires in COVID-19 (dated by TCRdb to about 2020). Describing the broader study: Collaborator samples came from the United States, Italy and Spain and covered acute and convalescent phases of COVID-19. The material from the prospective study consisted of cDNA or gDNA derived from T cells, B-cell-depleted T cells, or PBMCs. Subjects who had been exposed to COVID-19, were actively infected with it, or had recovered from it provided the deeply sampled blood TCRbeta repertoires that made up the dataset. The repertoires were released in a freely available public database intended as a resource for research on the immune response to SARS-CoV-2. The samples were drawn from two sources: the first 160 participants of the ongoing ImmuneRACE study, and 1,254 subjects contributed by 6 global collaborators. The sample metadata nearly always contained a de-identified subject ID, COVID-19 status, age in years and sex. Where available, HLA class I and class II types were obtained from metadata supplied by the sample provider rather than from assay-based typing. Overall study outcomes, separate from this receptor: Clinical and demographic metadata were provided uncurated, with the amount varying by source and participant.

In Seattle, one collaborating source enrolled patients while the infection was active and tracked those patients longitudinally over the course of disease. Each collaborating institution followed its own protocols to collect whole blood in K2EDTA tubes. For TCRbeta analysis, collaborators shipped samples in one of three forms: frozen whole blood, isolated PBMCs, or DNA extracted from either of those sample types. Worth noting for this clone: Its specific antigen is unknown. The record has no base qualities; no much larger clone is one base away.

CDR1 and CDR2 were assigned from the germline V gene as MNHEY and SVGAGI. Ends trimmed: V by 4 bases, J by 6 bases; bases unmatched to a gene: 9. The CDR3 runs 15 amino acids, cysteine and phenylalanine included. The entry retains the CDR3 DNA only, 45 bases that are in frame from base 1. The immunoSEQ Assay, a bias-controlled multiplex PCR, was used to amplify TCRbeta CDR3 regions from genomic DNA. For the original study's pipeline: The number of nucleated cells in each sample was estimated from the amplification of reference gene primers within the assay. Sequence reads were collapsed and filtered to measure the absolute abundance of every unique TCRbeta CDR3 rearrangement. For each sample, productive Simpson clonality was calculated by taking the square root of Simpson's diversity index across productive rearrangements. TCRdb took over this immuneACCESS table, retaining in-frame rearrangements with V and J assigned. Such tables are incomplete; in checked studies, under half of the missing clones stem from an unresolved V gene, and the remainder is unexplained. For V, J and clone size, that table is used; D and trimming come from the DNA. The table for this sample lists 300,000 to 400,000 clones; about 90% of them were counted only once. Jointly, the top ten make up about 6.9% of the sample.

The rearrangement joined TRBV6-5 to TRBJ1-2; TRBD1 aligns with 9 central bases. Source material: peripheral blood. The source of this sequence is a woman in her fifties or sixties with COVID-19, enrolled during active disease. The CDR3 region: CASSSIGTGIDGYTF. The DNA is TGTGCCAGCAGTTCGATCGGGACAGGGATAGATGGCTACACCTTC.